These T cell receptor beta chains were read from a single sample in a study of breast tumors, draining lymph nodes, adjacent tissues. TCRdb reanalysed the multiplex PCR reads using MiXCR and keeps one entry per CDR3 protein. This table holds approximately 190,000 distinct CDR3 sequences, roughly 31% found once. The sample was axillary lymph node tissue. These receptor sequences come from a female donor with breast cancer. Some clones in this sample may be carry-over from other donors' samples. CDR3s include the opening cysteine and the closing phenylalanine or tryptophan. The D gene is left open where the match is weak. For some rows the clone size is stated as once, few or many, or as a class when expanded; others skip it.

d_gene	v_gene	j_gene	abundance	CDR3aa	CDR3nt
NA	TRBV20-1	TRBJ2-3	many	CSARPSGRRDTQYF	TGCAGTGCTAGACCTTCAGGACGGAGAGATACGCAGTATTTT
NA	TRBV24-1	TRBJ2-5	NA	CATSDSSGVRETQYF	TGTGCCACCAGTGATAGTTCGGGAGTCCGAGAGACCCAGTACTTC
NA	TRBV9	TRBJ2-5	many	CASSDHVDETQYF	TGTGCCAGCAGCGACCACGTGGATGAGACCCAGTACTTC
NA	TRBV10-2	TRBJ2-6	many	CASSESKTSGANVLTF	TGCGCCAGCAGTGAGTCGAAAACCTCTGGGGCCAACGTCCTGACTTTC
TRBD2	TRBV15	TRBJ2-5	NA	CATSRDRLAGGPETQYF	TGTGCCACCAGCAGAGATCGGCTAGCGGGAGGGCCGGAGACCCAGTACTTC
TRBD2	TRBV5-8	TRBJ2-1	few	CASSPGRGGISYNEQFF	TGTGCCAGCAGCCCCGGCCGGGGGGGCATCTCCTACAATGAGCAGTTCTTC
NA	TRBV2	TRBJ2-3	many	CASSVRGAADTQYF	TGTGCCAGCAGTGTACGGGGCGCGGCAGATACGCAGTATTTT
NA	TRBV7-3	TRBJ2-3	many	CASSLDGSTDTQYF	TGTGCCAGCAGCTTAGATGGTAGCACAGATACGCAGTATTTT
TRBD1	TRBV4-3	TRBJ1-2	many	CASSQVGTGGAYGYTF	TGCGCCAGCAGCCAAGTTGGGACAGGGGGCGCTTATGGCTACACCTTC
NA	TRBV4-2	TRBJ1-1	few	CASSQGRSTEAFF	TGTGCCAGCAGTCAAGGGCGTTCAACTGAAGCTTTCTTT
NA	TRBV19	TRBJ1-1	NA	CASSKANTEAFF	TGTGCCAGTAGTAAAGCGAACACTGAAGCTTTCTTT
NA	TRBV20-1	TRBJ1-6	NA	CSASRADSPPHF	TGCAGTGCTAGCCGGGCCGATTCACCCCCCCACTTT
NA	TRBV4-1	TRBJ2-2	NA	CASRRGGGNTGELFF	TGCGCCAGCAGGAGGGGGGGTGGGAACACCGGGGAGCTGTTTTTT
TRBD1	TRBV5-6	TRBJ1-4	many	CASSSRTGGEKLFF	TGTGCCAGCAGCTCTCGGACAGGGGGTGAAAAACTGTTTTTT
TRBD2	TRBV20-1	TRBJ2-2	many	CSARDSSGRTGELFF	TGCAGTGCTAGAGATTCTAGCGGGAGGACCGGGGAGCTGTTTTTT
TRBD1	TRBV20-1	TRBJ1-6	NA	CSARDQNGTGPNSPLHF	TGCAGTGCCAGAGACCAAAACGGGACAGGGCCTAATTCACCCCTCCACTTT
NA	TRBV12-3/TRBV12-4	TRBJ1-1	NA	CASSPWEVANTEAFF	TGTGCCAGCAGTCCTTGGGAGGTCGCCAACACTGAAGCTTTCTTT
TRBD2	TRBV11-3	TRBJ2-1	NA	CASSLDPTSGGSSYNEQFF	TGTGCCAGCAGCTTAGATCCAACTAGCGGGGGGAGCTCCTACAATGAGCAGTTCTTC
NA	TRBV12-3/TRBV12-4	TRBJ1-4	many	CASSSMVEKLFF	TGTGCCAGCAGTTCAATGGTAGAAAAACTGTTTTTT
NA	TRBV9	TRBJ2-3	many	CASSVESDLTDTQYF	TGTGCCAGCAGCGTAGAAAGCGATCTCACAGATACGCAGTATTTT
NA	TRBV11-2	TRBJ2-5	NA	CASSLGAGETQYF	TGTGCCAGCAGCTTAGGTGCGGGGGAGACCCAGTACTTC
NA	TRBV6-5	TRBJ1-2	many	CASRPGPSLTGYTF	TGTGCCAGCAGACCGGGACCCTCGCTCACGGGCTACACCTTC
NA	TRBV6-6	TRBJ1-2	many	CASSYSLPSLYGYTF	TGTGCCAGCAGTTACTCACTACCTTCCCTCTATGGCTACACCTTC
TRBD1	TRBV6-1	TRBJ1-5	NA	CASSHGTGLNQPQHF	TGTGCCAGCAGTCATGGGACAGGTCTCAATCAGCCCCAGCATTTT
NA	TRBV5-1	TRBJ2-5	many	CASSLGTDHQETQYF	TGCGCCAGCAGCTTGGGCACAGACCACCAAGAGACCCAGTACTTC
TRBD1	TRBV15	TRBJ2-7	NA	CATGVIRGQNHYEQYF	TGTGCCACCGGCGTCATAAGGGGACAGAACCATTACGAGCAGTACTTC
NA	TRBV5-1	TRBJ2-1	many	CASSLEGHWNNEQFF	TGCGCCAGCAGCTTGGAGGGACATTGGAACAATGAGCAGTTCTTC
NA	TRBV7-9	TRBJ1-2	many	CASSYRGGYTF	TGTGCCAGCAGCTATCGAGGTGGCTACACCTTC
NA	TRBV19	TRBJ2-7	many	CASSGFYEQYF	TGTGCCAGCAGTGGTTTTTACGAGCAGTACTTC
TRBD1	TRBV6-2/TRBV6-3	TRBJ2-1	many	CASSSGQGARNEQFF	TGTGCCAGCAGTTCGGGACAGGGGGCAAGGAATGAGCAGTTCTTC
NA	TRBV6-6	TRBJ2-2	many	CASSSSGANTGELFF	TGTGCCAGCAGTTCCTCGGGGGCGAACACCGGGGAGCTGTTTTTT
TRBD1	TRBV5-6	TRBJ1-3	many	CASGRTGLGNTIYF	TGTGCCAGCGGCCGGACAGGGCTAGGAAACACCATATATTTT
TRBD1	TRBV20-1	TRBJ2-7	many	CSARDLDLSRTGGLEQYF	TGCAGTGCTAGAGATCTGGACCTGAGCCGGACAGGGGGCCTCGAGCAGTACTTC
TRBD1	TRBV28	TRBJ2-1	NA	CASSNTGTGDNEQFF	TGTGCCAGCAGCAATACCGGGACAGGGGACAATGAGCAGTTCTTC
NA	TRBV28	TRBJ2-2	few	CASSLGGEKTGELFF	TGTGCCAGCAGTTTAGGGGGTGAAAAGACCGGGGAGCTGTTTTTT
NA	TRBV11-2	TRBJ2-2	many	CASNPNGGELFF	TGTGCCAGCAACCCGAACGGAGGGGAGCTGTTTTTT
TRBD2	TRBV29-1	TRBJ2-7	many	CSAWAGGTTYEQYF	TGCAGCGCCTGGGCGGGGGGAACTACCTACGAGCAGTACTTC
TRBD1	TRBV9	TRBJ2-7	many	CASSVSPGRPGQGPPEQYF	TGTGCCAGCAGCGTCTCACCCGGCCGACCGGGACAGGGGCCCCCTGAGCAGTACTTC
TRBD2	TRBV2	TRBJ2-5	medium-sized	CASSKLTSGAQETQYF	TGTGCCAGCAGTAAGCTGACTAGCGGGGCCCAAGAGACCCAGTACTTC
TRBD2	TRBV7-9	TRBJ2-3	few	CAWSKGVAGGTDTQYF	TGTGCCTGGAGTAAGGGGGTAGCGGGAGGCACAGATACGCAGTATTTT
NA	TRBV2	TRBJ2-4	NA	CASSELDIQYF	TGTGCCAGCAGTGAACTGGACATTCAGTACTTC
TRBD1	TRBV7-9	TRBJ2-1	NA	CASSHKTGVGDMDEQFF	TGTGCCAGCAGCCATAAAACAGGGGTGGGAGATATGGATGAGCAGTTCTTC
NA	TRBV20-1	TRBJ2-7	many	CSARGSDSTYEQYF	TGCAGTGCTAGAGGTTCGGACAGCACCTACGAGCAGTACTTC
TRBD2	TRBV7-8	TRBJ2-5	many	CASSSGLADGKTQYF	TGTGCCAGCAGTTCGGGACTAGCGGACGGAAAGACCCAGTACTTC
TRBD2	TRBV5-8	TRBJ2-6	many	CASTTKLGLAYGANVLTF	TGTGCCAGCACCACTAAACTCGGACTAGCATACGGGGCCAACGTCCTGACTTTC
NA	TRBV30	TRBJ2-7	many	CAWSVRGGNRYYEQYF	TGTGCCTGGAGTGTACGCGGAGGGAACCGATACTACGAGCAGTACTTC